This is a list of T cell receptor beta chains from one sample in a study of blood T cell repertoires in COVID-19. Sequenced by immunoSEQ multiplex PCR; TCRdb stores in-frame clones only, minus some. The table includes about 89,000 clones, about 83% detected once. Sequencing used peripheral blood. All receptors derive from a man in his 70s with COVID-19, enrolled during active disease. CDR3s include the opening cysteine and the closing phenylalanine or tryptophan. The D gene is left open where the match is weak. Where a row states a size, it is once, few, many or the class of an expanded clone; other rows omit it.

d_call	v_call	j_call	clone_size	cdr3_nt	cdr3_aa
.	TRBV6-5	TRBJ1-1	.	TGTGCCAGCAGCCCAGGGGTACTGAACACTGAAGCTTTCTTT	CASSPGVLNTEAFF
TRBD1	TRBV11-3	TRBJ2-2	few	TGTGCCAGCAGGATAGGACAGGGGGCAGAGCTGTTTTTT	CASRIGQGAELFF
TRBD2	TRBV24-1	TRBJ2-1	.	TGTGCCACCAGTGAGTTTAGCGGGAGCAGGGAGCAGTTCTTC	CATSEFSGSREQFF
.	TRBV5-4	TRBJ2-7	.	TGTGCCAGCAGCTTCCTGGTAGGGGTCGAGCAGTACTTC	CASSFLVGVEQYF
.	TRBV7-2	TRBJ1-4	.	TGTGCCAGCAGCCTAATGACAGGTTCTGATGAAAAACTGTTTTTT	CASSLMTGSDEKLFF
.	TRBV18	TRBJ1-1	.	TGTGCCAGCTCCCCGGCGGCAGCCCTATTGAACACTGAAGCTTTCTTT	CASSPAAALLNTEAFF
TRBD2	TRBV2	TRBJ2-3	.	TGTGCCAGCAGTCCGGCGGCGGGAGGTTCAGATACGCAGTATTTT	CASSPAAGGSDTQYF
.	TRBV2	TRBJ1-5	.	TGTGCCAGCAGTACCCGACAGGACAGCAATCAGCCCCAGCATTTT	CASSTRQDSNQPQHF
.	TRBV19	TRBJ1-2	.	TGTGCCAGTTCGAAGGAGCTACTCTATGGCTACACCTTC	CASSKELLYGYTF
.	TRBV10-3	TRBJ2-7	.	TGTGCCATCAGTGTGGAAGGGAGGGAGCAGTACTTC	CAISVEGREQYF
TRBD1	TRBV6-5	TRBJ1-6	.	TGTGCCAGCTTGGGAGGACAGGGGACTTCACCCCTCCACTTT	CASLGGQGTSPLHF
TRBD1	TRBV10-3	TRBJ2-1	.	TGTGCCATCAGTGAGGGACAGGGGGGAACCTACAATGAGCAGTTCTTC	CAISEGQGGTYNEQFF
TRBD2	TRBV5-5	TRBJ2-7	.	TGTGCCAGCAGCTGGGCTAGCGGGAGGTTATACGAGCAGTACTTC	CASSWASGRLYEQYF
.	TRBV28	TRBJ2-7	.	TGTGCCAGCAGTTTAACCGGTGGGACTCTCGAGCAGTACTTC	CASSLTGGTLEQYF
TRBD1	TRBV12-5	TRBJ2-6	.	TGTGCTAGTGGTACCCTACAGGGGACTGGGGCCAACGTCCTGACTTTC	CASGTLQGTGANVLTF
.	TRBV29-1	TRBJ1-4	.	TGCAGCGTTCAGAGACAGGCAACTAATGAAAAACTGTTTTTT	CSVQRQATNEKLFF
TRBD1	TRBV19	TRBJ1-3	.	TGTGCCACACGGACAGGGGAGGCTGGAAACACCATATATTTT	CATRTGEAGNTIYF
TRBD2	TRBV6-5	TRBJ2-5	.	TGTGCCAGCAGCAAGCGGGGGGGCCGGGAGACCCAGTACTTC	CASSKRGGRETQYF
TRBD2	TRBV4-1	TRBJ2-2	.	TGCGCCAGCAGCCTAGCGGGGGTTAACACCGGGGAGCTGTTTTTT	CASSLAGVNTGELFF
.	TRBV10-3	TRBJ1-2	.	TGTGCCATCAGGGCCTTAGGGACTGGGTATGGCTACACCTTC	CAIRALGTGYGYTF
TRBD2	TRBV29-1	TRBJ2-1	medium-sized	TGCAGCACCCCAAGGCGGGGGACTAGTCTATCCGACAATGAGCAGTTCTTC	CSTPRRGTSLSDNEQFF
.	TRBV7-2	TRBJ1-1	.	TGTGCCAGCAGCTTGTATGACAGGAACACTGAAGCTTTCTTT	CASSLYDRNTEAFF
TRBD2	TRBV28	TRBJ2-1	.	TGTGCCAGCAGTCCTCATGGACTAGCGGGAGGTCTACGCAATGAGCAGTTCTTC	CASSPHGLAGGLRNEQFF
.	TRBV12-3/TRBV12-4	TRBJ1-1	few	TGTGCCAGCACCGGGGAGCTTGGCACTGAAGCTTTCTTT	CASTGELGTEAFF
TRBD1	TRBV2	TRBJ2-1	.	TGTGCCAGCCGGGACAGCCACAATGAGCAGTTCTTC	CASRDSHNEQFF
TRBD1	TRBV6-6	TRBJ1-4	.	TGTGCCAGCAGTTCGGCAGGGGGGTGGGAAAAACTGTTTTTT	CASSSAGGWEKLFF
.	TRBV20-1	TRBJ2-5	many	TGCAGTGCTCCCAGGGATTATACCCAGTACTTC	CSAPRDYTQYF
.	TRBV18	TRBJ2-1	.	TGTGCCAGCTCACCCCCGGGGAACAATGAGCAGTTCTTC	CASSPPGNNEQFF
.	TRBV6-2/TRBV6-3	TRBJ2-5	.	TGTGCCAGCAGTTACTCGATCGATCCGGGCAGGGCTAAGATTGGAGAGACCCAGTACTTC	CASSYSIDPGRAKIGETQYF
.	TRBV30	TRBJ1-1	once	TGTGCCTGGACCAGGAACACTGAAGCTTTCTTT	CAWTRNTEAFF
.	TRBV27	TRBJ1-2	.	TGTGCCACCGGTCCCGAGGGTTTTAACTATGGCTACACCTTC	CATGPEGFNYGYTF
TRBD2	TRBV5-1	TRBJ2-1	.	TGCGCCAGCAGCTTCGGGACTAGCGGAGTCAATGAGCAGTTCTTC	CASSFGTSGVNEQFF
.	TRBV15	TRBJ2-7	.	TGTGCCACCAGCAGAGGGACACGAGCCTACGAGCAGTACTTC	CATSRGTRAYEQYF
.	TRBV19	TRBJ2-3	few	TGTGCCAGTAGACAGGGCTCTGTGGATACGCAGTATTTT	CASRQGSVDTQYF
TRBD2	TRBV11-2	TRBJ2-2	.	TGTGCCAGCCGTGGAGCGGGAGGGGTCGGGGAGCTGTTTTTT	CASRGAGGVGELFF
TRBD1	TRBV29-1	TRBJ2-1	.	TGCAGCGTTGTGGGACAGGGCGGCTACAATGAGCAGTTCTTC	CSVVGQGGYNEQFF
.	TRBV5-1	TRBJ2-2	.	TGCGCCAGCAAGCGAGGGAACACCGGGGAGCTGTTTTTT	CASKRGNTGELFF
.	TRBV29-1	TRBJ1-2	.	TGCAGCGGACAGACCCACTATGGCTACACCTTC	CSGQTHYGYTF
TRBD1	TRBV10-1	TRBJ1-6	.	TGCGCCAGCAGTGAATCGAAGACAGGGATTAATTCACCCCTCCACTTT	CASSESKTGINSPLHF
.	TRBV6-8	TRBJ2-7	.	TGTGCCAGCAGTTACTTGAGTAGGGGCGCGGGGGCCTGGAACGAGCAGTACTTC	CASSYLSRGAGAWNEQYF
TRBD2	TRBV9	TRBJ2-5	few	TGTGCCAGCAGCGTCGGACTAGCGCTGGGGGAGACCCAGTACTTC	CASSVGLALGETQYF
.	TRBV28	TRBJ1-5	once	TGTGCCAGCAGTTTCCGGCAGCGGAGGAGTCAGCCCCAGCATTTT	CASSFRQRRSQPQHF
.	TRBV27	TRBJ1-3	.	TGTGCCAGCAGTACCCGACAGGACCTCTCTGGAAACACCATATATTTT	CASSTRQDLSGNTIYF
TRBD2	TRBV5-6	TRBJ2-1	.	TGTGCCAGCAGCTTGGATGGACTAGCCATGAACAATGAGCAGTTCTTC	CASSLDGLAMNNEQFF
TRBD2	TRBV5-1	TRBJ2-7	.	TGCGCCAGCAGGCGAAGGAGCGGGACTAGCATCTACGAGCAGTACTTC	CASRRRSGTSIYEQYF
TRBD2	TRBV3-1/TRBV3-2	TRBJ2-7	.	TGTGCCAGCAGGGGCGAGGGCCACGGACTAGCGTCATCGTACGAGCAGTACTTC	CASRGEGHGLASSYEQYF
.	TRBV7-8	TRBJ2-5	.	TGTGCCAGCCGGGACACACAAGAGACCCAGTACTTC	CASRDTQETQYF
.	TRBV29-1	TRBJ1-2	.	TGCAGCGTCCTGACAGGAGGCTACACCTTC	CSVLTGGYTF
.	TRBV29-1	TRBJ1-2	.	TGCAGCGTTGTCCAGGTCGCTAACTATGGCTACACCTTC	CSVVQVANYGYTF
.	TRBV11-2	TRBJ1-1	once	TGTGCCAGCAGCCCACCCCCGAAGGGGGGGGACACTGAAGCTTTCTTT	CASSPPPKGGDTEAFF
TRBD2	TRBV10-2	TRBJ2-1	.	TGCGCCAGCAAAGACCGGGCGGGAGAGTACAATGAGCAGTTCTTC	CASKDRAGEYNEQFF
TRBD2	TRBV4-2	TRBJ2-3	.	TGTGCCAGCAGCCAAGATTTTGGCGGGAGGGCCTCGAAAGATACGCAGTATTTT	CASSQDFGGRASKDTQYF
TRBD2	TRBV5-4	TRBJ2-1	.	TGTGCCAGCAGCGTACTAAGCGGGAGGGGGGAGCAGTTCTTC	CASSVLSGRGEQFF
TRBD2	TRBV5-8	TRBJ2-1	once	TGTGCCAGCAGCTTGCTGGCGGGAGGGCCCTATGAGCAGTTCTTC	CASSLLAGGPYEQFF
TRBD1	TRBV5-1	TRBJ1-4	.	TGCGCCAGCAGCCAGGGGGCGCTAGGAGAAAAACTGTTTTTT	CASSQGALGEKLFF
TRBD2	TRBV29-1	TRBJ2-5	once	TGCAGCGGTGAGACTAGCGGGAAGGAGACCCAGTACTTC	CSGETSGKETQYF
.	TRBV12-3/TRBV12-4	TRBJ2-3	.	TGTGCCAGCAGTTCAGGTGATACGCAGTATTTT	CASSSGDTQYF